The entry below describes one T cell receptor beta chain. Its antigen is still unknown. This entry comes from a study of cytomegalovirus exposure and HLA in healthy donors. Turning to the study itself: A previous analysis identified 117 million unique TCR beta sequences derived from around 180 million T cells. Notes on the study in general: Later analysis placed DRB1 highest and HLA-C lowest in TCR association rates, which differed by HLA locus. Published work reported that the classifier diagnosed cytomegalovirus status with high specificity and sensitivity.

V was cut by 4 bases and J by 5 bases, with 23 bases left in between. The V gene's germline CDR1 is ENHRY and CDR2 SYGVKD. CDR3 length equals 17 residues. Primers for the PCR totalled 60 Vbeta and 13 Jbeta. Using immunoSEQ multiplex PCR, the repertoire was profiled, and TCRdb retains in-frame clones only, with some absent. The sample includes under 70,000 clones, 65% to 70% seen only once; the top ten take more than 2%. Sequencing was carried out using PBMCs. The TCR was taken from a young woman in good health and CMV-seronegative. The chain has TRBV10-3 and TRBJ2-5; D is perhaps TRBD1 (5 bases). The CDR3 nucleotides read TGTGCCATCAGTGCGTCCCGGAACCCCACTTCAGGGGAGACCCAGTACTTC. It codes for CAISASRNPTSGETQYF.